This T cell receptor (beta chain) stems from a study of metastatic and nonmetastatic thyroid tumors. Study as a whole: Repertoires from blood and tumor or nodule tissue of malignant and benign thyroid patients were compared. General study points: Malignant thyroid tumors reportedly had TCR beta diversity that was significantly higher than in benign nodules, in blood and tumor.

Thyroid surgery took place with no prior treatment in any patient. V lost 5 bases and J lost 6; bases outside the gene matches: 12. Germline V gives CDR1 MNHNS, CDR2 SASEGT. The length of the CDR3 is 15 residues. Authors' analysis steps: A distant-metastasis classifier for papillary thyroid cancer was built using CDR3 differences across clinicopathological groups. TCRdb re-called the PCR reads through MiXCR. The V and J calls were not made by the authors but by TCRdb's processing. The sample lists some 22,000 clones, 9.5% to 13% occurring once. By its share, this clone is medium-sized (0.01 to 0.1%). Its antigen is unidentified.

This chain joins TRBV6-1 and TRBJ2-7, with 8 nucleotides matching TRBD2. The receptor comes from a female donor with papillary thyroid cancer or a benign thyroid nodule (not recorded which). Some clones in this sample may be carry-over from other donors' samples. Sequenced: blood. The CDR3 reads CASSTGVAGFFEQYF. In DNA form, the CDR3 reads TGTGCCAGCAGTACCGGAGTAGCGGGATTCTTCGAGCAGTACTTC.